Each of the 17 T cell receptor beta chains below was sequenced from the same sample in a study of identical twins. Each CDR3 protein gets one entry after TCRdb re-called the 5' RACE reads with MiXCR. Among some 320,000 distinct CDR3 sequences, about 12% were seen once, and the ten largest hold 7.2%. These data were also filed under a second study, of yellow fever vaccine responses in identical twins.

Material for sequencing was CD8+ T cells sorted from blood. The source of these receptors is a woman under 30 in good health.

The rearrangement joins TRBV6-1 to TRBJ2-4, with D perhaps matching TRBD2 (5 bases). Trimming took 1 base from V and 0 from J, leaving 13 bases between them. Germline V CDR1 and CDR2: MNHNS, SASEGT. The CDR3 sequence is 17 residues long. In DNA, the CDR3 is TGTGCCAGCAGTGAAGACTGGACGGGAATAGCCAAAAACATTCAGTACTTC. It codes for CASSEDWTGIAKNIQYF.

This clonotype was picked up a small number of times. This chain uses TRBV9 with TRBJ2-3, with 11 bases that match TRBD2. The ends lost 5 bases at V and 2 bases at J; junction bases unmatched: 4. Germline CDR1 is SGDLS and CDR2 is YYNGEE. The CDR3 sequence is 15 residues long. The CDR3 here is CASSSSGRYTDTQYF. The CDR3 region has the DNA TGTGCCAGCAGTTCTAGCGGGAGGTACACAGATACGCAGTATTTT.

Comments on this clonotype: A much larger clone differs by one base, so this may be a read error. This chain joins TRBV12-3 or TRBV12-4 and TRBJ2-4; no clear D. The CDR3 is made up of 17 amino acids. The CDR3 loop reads CTSSHRPEESAKNIQYF. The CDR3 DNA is TGTACCAGCAGTCACCGACCCGAGGAGTCGGCCAAAAACATTCAGTACTTC.

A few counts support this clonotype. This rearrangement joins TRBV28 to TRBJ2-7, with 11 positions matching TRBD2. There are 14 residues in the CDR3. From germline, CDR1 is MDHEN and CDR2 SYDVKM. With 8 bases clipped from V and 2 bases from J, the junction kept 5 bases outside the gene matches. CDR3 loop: CASARLAGTYEQYV. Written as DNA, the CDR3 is TGTGCCAGCGCTAGACTAGCGGGGACCTACGAGCAGTACGTC.

The CDR3 DNA reads as TGTGCCAGCAGCCCCGGGGTACTTTACAATGAGCAGTTCTTC. Protein: CASSPGVLYNEQFF. V is TRBV5-5 and J is TRBJ2-1, with D maybe TRBD2 (5 bases). Trimming took 4 bases from V and 4 from J, leaving 12 bases between them. Germline CDR1 SGHKS, CDR2 YYEKEE (reference sequence). CDR3 size: 14 residues.

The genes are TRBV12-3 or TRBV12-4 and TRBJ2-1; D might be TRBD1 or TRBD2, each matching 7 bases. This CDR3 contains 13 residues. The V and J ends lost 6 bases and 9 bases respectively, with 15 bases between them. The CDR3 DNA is TGTGCCAGCAGAGACAGGGACTATGGTGAGCAGTTCTTC. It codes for CASRDRDYGEQFF.

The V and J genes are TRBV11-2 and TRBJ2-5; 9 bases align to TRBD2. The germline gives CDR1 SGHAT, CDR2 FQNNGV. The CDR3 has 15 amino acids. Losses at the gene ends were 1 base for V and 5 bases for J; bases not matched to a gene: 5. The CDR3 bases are TGTGCCAGCAGCTTAGTACTAGCGGGTCAGGAGACCCAGTACTTC. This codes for CASSLVLAGQETQYF.

The CDR3 sequence: CASSQDNAATNTGELFF. CDR3 nucleotide sequence: TGTGCCAGCAGCCAAGATAACGCGGCCACGAACACCGGGGAGCTGTTTTTT. The V call is TRBV14, the J call TRBJ2-2, with D hard to call. The CDR3 contains 17 residues. Per germline, CDR1 SGHDN and CDR2 FVKESK. Trimming shortened V by 0 bases and J by 0 bases, and 11 bases separated the two germline ends.

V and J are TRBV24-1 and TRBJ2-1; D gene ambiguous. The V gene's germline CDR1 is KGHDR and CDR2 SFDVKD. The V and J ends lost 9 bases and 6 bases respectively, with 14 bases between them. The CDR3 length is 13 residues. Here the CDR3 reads CATGLGNGNEQFF. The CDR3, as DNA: TGTGCCACCGGATTGGGGAATGGCAATGAGCAGTTCTTC.

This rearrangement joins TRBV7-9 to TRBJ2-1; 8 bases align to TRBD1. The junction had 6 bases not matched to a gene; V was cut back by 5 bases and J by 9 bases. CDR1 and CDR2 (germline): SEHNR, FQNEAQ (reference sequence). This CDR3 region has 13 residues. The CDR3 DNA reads TGTGCCAGCAGCCCAACAGGGGGGAGTGAGCAGTTCTTC. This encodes CASSPTGGSEQFF.

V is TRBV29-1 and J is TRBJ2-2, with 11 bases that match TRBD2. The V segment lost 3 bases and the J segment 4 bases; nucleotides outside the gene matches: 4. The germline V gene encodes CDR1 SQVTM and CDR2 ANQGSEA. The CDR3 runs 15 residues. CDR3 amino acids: CSVDGTSGATGELFF. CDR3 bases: TGCAGCGTTGACGGGACTAGCGGTGCCACCGGGGAGCTGTTTTTT.

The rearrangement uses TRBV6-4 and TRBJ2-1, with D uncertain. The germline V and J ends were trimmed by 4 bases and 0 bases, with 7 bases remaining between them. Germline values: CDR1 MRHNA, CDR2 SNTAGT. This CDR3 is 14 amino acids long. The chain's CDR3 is CASSVTGSYNEQFF. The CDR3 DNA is TGTGCCAGCAGTGTTACGGGCTCCTACAATGAGCAGTTCTTC.

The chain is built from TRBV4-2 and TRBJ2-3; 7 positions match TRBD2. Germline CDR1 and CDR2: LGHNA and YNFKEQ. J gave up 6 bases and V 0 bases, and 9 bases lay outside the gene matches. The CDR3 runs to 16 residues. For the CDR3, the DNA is TGTGCCAGCAGCCAAGAGGAGACTAGCCCGCGGGATACGCAGTATTTT. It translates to CASSQEETSPRDTQYF.

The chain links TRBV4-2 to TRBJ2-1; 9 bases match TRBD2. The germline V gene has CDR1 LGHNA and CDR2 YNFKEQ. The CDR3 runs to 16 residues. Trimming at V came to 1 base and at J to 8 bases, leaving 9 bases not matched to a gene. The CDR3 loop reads CASSQVLAGDVDEQFF. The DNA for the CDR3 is TGTGCCAGCAGCCAAGTATTAGCGGGAGACGTCGATGAGCAGTTCTTC.

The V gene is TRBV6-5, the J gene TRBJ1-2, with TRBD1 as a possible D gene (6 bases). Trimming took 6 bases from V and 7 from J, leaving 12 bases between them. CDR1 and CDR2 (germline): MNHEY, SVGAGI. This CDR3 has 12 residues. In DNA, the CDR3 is TGTGCCAGCAGCGGGGAGGGGGTTGGCTACACCTTC. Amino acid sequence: CASSGEGVGYTF.

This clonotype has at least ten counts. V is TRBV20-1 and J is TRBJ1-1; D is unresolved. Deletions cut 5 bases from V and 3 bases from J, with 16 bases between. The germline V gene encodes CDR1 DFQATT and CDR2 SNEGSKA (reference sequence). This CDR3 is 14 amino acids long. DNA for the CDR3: TGCAGTGCTTCGCGGTCTCCGGAGTACACTGAAGCTTTCTTT. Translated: CSASRSPEYTEAFF.

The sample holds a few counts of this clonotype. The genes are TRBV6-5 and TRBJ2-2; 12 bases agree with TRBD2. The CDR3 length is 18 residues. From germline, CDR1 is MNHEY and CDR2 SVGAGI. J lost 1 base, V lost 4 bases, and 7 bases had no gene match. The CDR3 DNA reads TGTGCCAGCAGTTCTTCTAGCGGGAGGGCCCAGAACACCGGGGAGCTGTTTTTT. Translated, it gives CASSSSSGRAQNTGELFF.